This T cell receptor beta chain was recorded in a study of blood T cell repertoires in COVID-19. Study in general: Acute and convalescent COVID-19 samples came from the United States, Italy and Spain.

Seattle patient enrollment occurred during active infection, with longitudinal follow-up thereafter. The authors' processing: Amplification from reference gene primers served as the basis for estimated nucleated cell counts. Clones were read by immunoSEQ multiplex PCR, and TCRdb kept only the in-frame ones, dropping some. V and J calls and clone size come straight from that table; D and trimming were deduced from the DNA. The top ten hold 8% to 13% of the sample, which has more than 300,000 clones, about 87% seen once. The CDR3 has 13 amino acids. V was pared by 6 bases and J by 6 bases, with 6 bases of the junction left unmatched. CDR1 MDHEN and CDR2 SYDVKM come from the germline V gene.

The source of this sequence is a woman aged 25 to 39 with COVID-19, enrolled during active disease. The specimen was peripheral blood. This chain connects TRBV28 to TRBJ1-2; 8 nucleotides match TRBD1. CDR3 nucleotide sequence: TGTGCCAGCAGCCTCAGGGGGCGGAATGGCTACACCTTC. Translated, it gives CASSLRGRNGYTF.